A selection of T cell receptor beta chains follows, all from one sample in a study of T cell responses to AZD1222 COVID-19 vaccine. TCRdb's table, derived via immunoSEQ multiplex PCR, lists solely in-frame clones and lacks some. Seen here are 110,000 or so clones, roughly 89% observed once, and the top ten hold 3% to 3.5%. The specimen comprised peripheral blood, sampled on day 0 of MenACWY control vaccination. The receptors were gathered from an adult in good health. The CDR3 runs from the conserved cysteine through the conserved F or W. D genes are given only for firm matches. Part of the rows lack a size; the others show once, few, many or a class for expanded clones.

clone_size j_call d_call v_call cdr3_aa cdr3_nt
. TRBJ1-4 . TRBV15 CATSRGGSGGYEKLFF TGTGCCACCAGCAGAGGTGGTTCGGGGGGTTACGAAAAACTGTTTTTT
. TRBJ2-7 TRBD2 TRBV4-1 CASSPLGRGGYEQYF TGCGCCAGCAGCCCCCTCGGGCGGGGGGGCTACGAGCAGTACTTC
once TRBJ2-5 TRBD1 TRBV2 CASSEGAGGEETQYF TGTGCCAGCAGTGAAGGAGCAGGGGGCGAAGAGACCCAGTACTTC
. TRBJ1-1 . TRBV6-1 CASSGGRQVMNTEAFF TGTGCCAGCAGTGGGGGCCGCCAGGTTATGAACACTGAAGCTTTCTTT
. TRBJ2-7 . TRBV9 CASSPRTTPSYEQYF TGTGCCAGCAGCCCGCGGACTACACCCTCCTACGAGCAGTACTTC
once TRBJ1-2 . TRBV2 CASREGSSNYGYTF TGTGCCAGCAGGGAAGGTTCTTCTAACTATGGCTACACCTTC
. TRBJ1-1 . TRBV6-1 CASSELGPAEAFF TGTGCCAGCAGTGAATTGGGACCCGCGGAAGCTTTCTTT
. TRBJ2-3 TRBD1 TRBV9 CASSPPGTGRADTQYF TGTGCCAGCAGCCCCCCAGGGACAGGGAGAGCAGATACGCAGTATTTT
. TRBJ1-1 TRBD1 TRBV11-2 CASSPRGATEAFF TGTGCCAGCAGCCCCAGGGGGGCCACTGAAGCTTTCTTT
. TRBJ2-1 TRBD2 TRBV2 CASSDRTGLVRYNEQFF TGTGCCAGCAGTGATCGAACGGGACTAGTAAGATACAATGAGCAGTTCTTC
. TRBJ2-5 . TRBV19 CASRDLPQETQYF TGTGCCAGCCGGGACTTACCCCAAGAGACCCAGTACTTC
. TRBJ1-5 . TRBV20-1 CSARGQPQHF TGCAGTGCTAGAGGTCAGCCCCAGCATTTT
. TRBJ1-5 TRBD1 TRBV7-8 CASSPGQNQPQHF TGTGCCAGCAGCCCGGGACAGAATCAGCCCCAGCATTTT
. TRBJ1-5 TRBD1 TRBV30 CATGGNQPQHF TGTGCGACAGGGGGCAATCAGCCCCAGCATTTT
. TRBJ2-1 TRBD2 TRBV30 CAWSGTSGGAYEQFF TGTGCCTGGAGTGGGACTAGCGGGGGGGCGTATGAGCAGTTCTTC
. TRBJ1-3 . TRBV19 CASSKKRETSGNTIYF TGTGCCAGTAGTAAGAAGAGGGAGACCTCTGGAAACACCATATATTTT
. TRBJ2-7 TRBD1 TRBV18 CASSPTTGGRYEQYF TGTGCCAGCTCACCTACCACAGGGGGCAGGTATGAGCAGTACTTC
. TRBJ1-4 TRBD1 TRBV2 CASSGQGASNEKLFF TGTGCCAGCAGTGGACAGGGGGCCTCTAATGAAAAACTGTTTTTT
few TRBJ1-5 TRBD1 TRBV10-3 CATQQGIFQPQHF TGTGCCACCCAACAGGGGATATTTCAGCCCCAGCATTTT
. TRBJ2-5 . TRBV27 CASSLLGGETQYF TGTGCCAGCAGTTTACTTGGGGGGGAGACCCAGTACTTC
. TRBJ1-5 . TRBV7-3 CASSLDASQPQHF TGTGCCAGCAGCTTAGACGCTTCTCAGCCCCAGCATTTT
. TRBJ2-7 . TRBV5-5 CASSLLGNWVNEQYF TGTGCCAGCAGCTTGTTGGGGAATTGGGTCAACGAGCAGTACTTC
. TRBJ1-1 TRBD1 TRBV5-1 CASSLEWTGEAEAFF TGCGCCAGCAGCTTGGAGTGGACAGGGGAGGCTGAAGCTTTCTTT
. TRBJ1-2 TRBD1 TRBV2 CASAETGGWGYTF TGTGCCAGCGCGGAGACAGGGGGCTGGGGCTACACCTTC
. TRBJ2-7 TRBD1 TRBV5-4 CASSPMTGTYEQYF TGTGCCAGCAGCCCGATGACAGGGACCTACGAGCAGTACTTC
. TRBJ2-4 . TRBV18 CASSLGRDWAKNIQYF TGTGCCAGCTCACTGGGACGGGATTGGGCCAAAAACATTCAGTACTTC
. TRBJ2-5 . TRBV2 CASRLGETQYF TGTGCCAGCAGACTGGGAGAGACCCAGTACTTC
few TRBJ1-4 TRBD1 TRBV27 CASSPGDSFNEKLFF TGTGCCAGCAGCCCCGGGGACAGTTTTAATGAAAAACTGTTTTTT
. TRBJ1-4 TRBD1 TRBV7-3 CASSRSGTAGEKLFF TGTGCCAGCAGCCGGTCTGGGACAGCTGGAGAAAAACTGTTTTTT
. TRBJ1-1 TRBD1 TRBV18 CASSPGTGMNTEAFF TGTGCCAGCTCCCCCGGGACAGGGATGAACACTGAAGCTTTCTTT
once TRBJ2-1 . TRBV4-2 CASSQDVGQYNEQFF TGTGCCAGCAGCCAAGACGTTGGACAGTACAATGAGCAGTTCTTC
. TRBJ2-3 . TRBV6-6 CASSNTDTQYF TGTGCCAGCAGTAACACAGATACGCAGTATTTT
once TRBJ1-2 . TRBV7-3 CASSLNVAGNGYTF TGTGCCAGCAGCTTAAATGTGGCAGGGAACGGCTACACCTTC
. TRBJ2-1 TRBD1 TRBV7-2 CASSPRTGGNEQFF TGTGCCAGCAGCCCCCGGACAGGGGGGAATGAGCAGTTCTTC
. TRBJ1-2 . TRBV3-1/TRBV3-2 CASCDLNYGYTF TGTGCCAGCTGCGACCTGAACTATGGCTACACCTTC
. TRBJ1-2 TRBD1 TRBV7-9 CASSFEQGAAYGYTF TGTGCCAGCAGCTTCGAACAGGGGGCTGCCTATGGCTACACCTTC
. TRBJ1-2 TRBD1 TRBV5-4 CASVLQGVNYGYTF TGTGCCAGCGTTCTCCAGGGGGTAAACTATGGCTACACCTTC
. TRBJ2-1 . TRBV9 CASSSGTGLRGQFF TGTGCCAGCAGCTCCGGGACGGGGCTTAGGGGGCAGTTCTTC
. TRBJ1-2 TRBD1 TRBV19 CASSIGGQGGGYTF TGTGCCAGTAGTATTGGGGGACAGGGAGGCGGCTACACCTTC
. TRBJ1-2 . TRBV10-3 CAISESIQGYGYTF TGTGCCATCAGTGAGTCGATACAGGGCTATGGCTACACCTTC
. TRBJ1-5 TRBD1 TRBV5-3 CARIRDRDQPQHF TGTGCCAGGATCCGGGACAGGGATCAGCCCCAGCATTTT
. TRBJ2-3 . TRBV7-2 CASSLEVSDTQYF TGTGCCAGCAGCTTAGAGGTCTCGGATACGCAGTATTTT
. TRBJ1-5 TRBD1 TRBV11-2 CASSSNRGKGQPQHF TGTGCCAGCAGTTCCAACAGGGGTAAGGGTCAGCCCCAGCATTTT
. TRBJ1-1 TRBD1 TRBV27 CASATGGATEAFF TGTGCCAGCGCCACAGGGGGGGCGACTGAAGCTTTCTTT
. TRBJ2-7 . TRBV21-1 CASSNVGTGSLCEQYF .